This T cell receptor (beta chain) stems from a study of vaccination and CD4 T cells after COVID-19. The Oncomine TCR Beta short-read assay was applied to DNA of cultured CD4+ T cells. MiXCR was run by TCRdb on the PCR reads, yielding one entry per CDR3 protein. Seen here are under 7,000 distinct CDR3 sequences, roughly 30% observed once, and the top ten hold approximately 10%. Study results and limitations: A median approximately 83% of convalescent patients' SARS-CoV-2-reactive clones emerged only after vaccination.

This clonotype is a singleton in its sample. As yet, its antigen is unknown. Described treatment: roughly ten-day PBMC culture with coronavirus spike peptide pools or control peptides (ViraFEST assay). Trimming cost V 2 bases and J 0 bases, with 17 bases left between them. Germline CDR1 reads MNHEY; CDR2 reads SVGAGI. This CDR3 spans 18 amino acids. The clonotype originates from a human donor who had recovered from COVID-19. The material sequenced was CD4+ T cells from blood, cultured in vitro, taken after SARS-CoV-2 vaccination. The V call is TRBV6-5, the J call TRBJ1-3; D is uncertain. The CDR3 sequence is CASSYLPGRSSSGNTIYF. In nucleotides, the CDR3 is TGTGCCAGCAGTTACCTCCCGGGCAGGTCTAGCTCTGGAAACACCATATATTTT.